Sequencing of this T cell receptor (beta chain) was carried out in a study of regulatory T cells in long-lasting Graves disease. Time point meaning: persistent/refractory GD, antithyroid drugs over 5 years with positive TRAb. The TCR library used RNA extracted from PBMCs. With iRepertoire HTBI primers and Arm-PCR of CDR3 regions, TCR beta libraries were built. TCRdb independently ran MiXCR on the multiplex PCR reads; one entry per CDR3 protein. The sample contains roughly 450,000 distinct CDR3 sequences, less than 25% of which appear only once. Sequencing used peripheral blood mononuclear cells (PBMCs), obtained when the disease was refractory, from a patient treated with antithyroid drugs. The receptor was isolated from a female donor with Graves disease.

In DNA, the CDR3 is TGTGCCAGTAGTACCGGACAGGGTACCGTGAATGAGCAGTTCTTC. It translates to CASSTGQGTVNEQFF. The V and J genes are TRBV19 and TRBJ2-1; 8 bases align to TRBD1. The CDR3 length is 15 residues. The junction had 9 bases not matched to a gene; V was cut back by 4 bases and J by 7 bases. CDR1 and CDR2 (germline): LNHDA, SQIVND (reference sequence).